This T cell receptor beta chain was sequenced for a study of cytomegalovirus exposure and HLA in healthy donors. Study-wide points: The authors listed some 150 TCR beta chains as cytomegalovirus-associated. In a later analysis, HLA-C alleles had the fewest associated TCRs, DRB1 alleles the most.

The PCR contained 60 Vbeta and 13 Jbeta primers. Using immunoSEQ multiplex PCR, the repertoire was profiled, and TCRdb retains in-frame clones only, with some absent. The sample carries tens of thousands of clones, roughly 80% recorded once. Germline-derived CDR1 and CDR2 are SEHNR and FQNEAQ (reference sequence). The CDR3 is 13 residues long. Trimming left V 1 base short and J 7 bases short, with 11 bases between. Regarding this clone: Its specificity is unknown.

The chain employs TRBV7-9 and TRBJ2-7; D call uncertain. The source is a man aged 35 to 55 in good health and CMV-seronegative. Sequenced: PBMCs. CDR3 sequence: CASSLDGPREQYF. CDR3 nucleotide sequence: TGTGCCAGCAGCTTAGATGGGCCCAGGGAGCAGTACTTC.